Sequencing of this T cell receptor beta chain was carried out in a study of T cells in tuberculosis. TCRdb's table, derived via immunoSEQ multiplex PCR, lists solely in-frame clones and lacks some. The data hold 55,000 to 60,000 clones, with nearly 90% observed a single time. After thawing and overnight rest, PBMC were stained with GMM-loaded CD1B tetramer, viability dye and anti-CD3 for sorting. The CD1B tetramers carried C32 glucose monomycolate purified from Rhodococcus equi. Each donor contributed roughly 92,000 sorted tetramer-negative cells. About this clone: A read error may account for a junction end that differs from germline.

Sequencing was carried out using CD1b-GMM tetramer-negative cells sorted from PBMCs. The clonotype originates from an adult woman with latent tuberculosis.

CDR3 sequence reads: CASSFSGGPGVF. Written as DNA, the CDR3 is TGTGCCAGCAGCTTTAGTGGAGGGCCGGGAGTCTTC. The J gene is TRBJ2-1, the V gene TRBV13; tentatively, D is TRBD2 (6 bases). The CDR3 runs 12 residues. The V gene's germline CDR1 is PRHDT and CDR2 FYEKMQ (reference sequence).